The 29 T cell receptor beta chains below were found in one sample sequenced in a study of blood T cell repertoires in COVID-19. Data came from immunoSEQ multiplex PCR; TCRdb stores just in-frame clones and leaves some out. The data hold 300,000 to 450,000 clones, with approximately 91% observed a single time. Sequences were obtained from PBMCs or T cells enriched from blood (not recorded which). The receptors stem from a woman aged 30 to 39 who had been exposed to COVID-19.

The chain combines TRBV5-1 with TRBJ2-5, with 10 positions matching TRBD2. The ends lost 1 base at V and 5 bases at J; junction bases unmatched: 5. The CDR3 is 15 amino acids. Germline V gene sequence: CDR1 SGHRS, CDR2 YFSETQ. The CDR3 region has the DNA TGCGCCAGCAGCTTGAACAGCGGGAGGGTGGAGACCCAGTACTTC. Its translation is CASSLNSGRVETQYF.

The chain combines TRBV7-9 with TRBJ1-5, with a tentative D call TRBD1 (6 bases). V lost 2 bases, J lost 5 bases, and 7 bases lay in between. The V gene's germline CDR1 is SEHNR and CDR2 FQNEAQ (reference sequence). The CDR3 is 13 amino acids. This CDR3 is CASSLNRDQPQHF. The CDR3 nucleotides read TGTGCCAGCAGCTTAAACAGGGATCAGCCCCAGCATTTT.

The gene calls are TRBV5-1 and TRBJ2-3; possibly TRBD1 for D (5 bases). CDR1 and CDR2 (germline): SGHRS, YFSETQ. CDR3 length: 16 residues. Trimming took 4 bases from V and 1 from J, leaving 16 bases between them. CDR3 sequence: CASSQVRGGGTDTQYF. CDR3 DNA sequence: TGCGCCAGCAGCCAGGTTAGGGGCGGTGGCACAGATACGCAGTATTTT.

The rearrangement links TRBV7-2 to TRBJ2-7, with 12 bases matching TRBD1. Germline V CDR1 and CDR2: SGHTA, FQGNSA. The CDR3 runs to 15 residues. The J segment lost 6 bases and the V segment lost 5 bases, leaving 8 bases of the junction unmatched. The CDR3: CASSLRRDRGPEQYF. CDR3 in DNA: TGTGCCAGCAGCCTCAGACGGGACAGGGGGCCCGAGCAGTACTTC.

The rearrangement uses TRBV19 and TRBJ2-7; TRBD1 agrees at 7 bases. Germline V CDR1 and CDR2: LNHDA, SQIVND (reference sequence). The V gene end was trimmed by 3 bases and the J gene end by 5 bases; junction bases not matched to a gene: 10. CDR3 size: 15 residues. The CDR3 region has the DNA TGTGCCAGTAGTATCCCCCAGGGGGACGCGGACGAGCAGTACTTC. It translates to CASSIPQGDADEQYF. Combining the CDR3 with reference TRBV19 and TRBJ2-7 gives the whole variable domain DGGITQSPKYLFRKEGQNVTLSCEQNLNHDAMYWYRQDPGQGLRLIYYSQIVNDFQKGDIAEGYSVSREKKESFPLTVTSAQKNPTAFYLCASSIPQGDADEQYFGPGTRLTVT.

This sequence joins TRBV27 and TRBJ2-4; 12 positions agree with TRBD2. V was pared by 6 bases and J by 6 bases, with 12 bases of the junction left unmatched. The CDR3 sequence is 17 residues long. Germline CDR1 is MNHEY and CDR2 is SMNVEV (reference sequence). The CDR3 region is CASSTGLAGWGRNIQYF. Here the CDR3 DNA reads TGTGCCAGCAGCACCGGACTAGCGGGATGGGGTAGAAACATTCAGTACTTC.

The chain uses TRBV25-1 and TRBJ1-6, with 10 nucleotides matching TRBD1. There are 14 residues in the CDR3. Germline V gene lookup returns CDR1 MGHDK and CDR2 SYGVNS. CDR3 protein: CGTMGTGANSPLHF. The CDR3 DNA is TGTGGGACGATGGGGACAGGGGCTAATTCACCCCTCCACTTT.

This clone appeared a few times. This sequence joins TRBV28 and TRBJ1-4; D may be TRBD1 (6 bases). CDR1 is MDHEN and CDR2 is SYDVKM in the germline V gene. The CDR3 consists of 14 residues. Trimming left V 1 base short and J 7 bases short, with 10 bases between. The CDR3 loop is CASSLSGVGEKLFF. CDR3 DNA sequence: TGTGCCAGCAGTTTATCAGGGGTGGGTGAAAAACTGTTTTTT.

The rearrangement uses TRBV27 and TRBJ1-3; 9 bases are a match to TRBD1. The CDR3 has 16 amino acids. V was pared by 8 bases and J by 2 bases, with 10 bases of the junction left unmatched. Per germline, CDR1 MNHEY and CDR2 SMNVEV (reference sequence). The CDR3 protein is CASPHDGTGTGNTIYF. As DNA, the CDR3 is TGTGCCAGCCCTCACGACGGGACAGGGACTGGAAACACCATATATTTT.

The count of this clone is one. The V and J genes are TRBV10-2 and TRBJ1-6; 10 bases fit TRBD1. Trimming took 6 bases from V and 9 from J; bases not matched to a gene: 8. CDR1 WSHSY and CDR2 SAAADI come from the germline V gene. The CDR3 is made up of 15 amino acids. The CDR3 region has the DNA TGCGCCAGCAGGGTCCCGGGACAGGGGAGTTCACCCCTCCACTTT. This encodes CASRVPGQGSSPLHF.

V is TRBV6-6 and J is TRBJ2-1, with D unresolved. CDR1 MNHNY and CDR2 SVGAGI come from the germline V gene (reference sequence). The length of the CDR3 is 12 residues. Trimming took off 5 bases at V and 10 bases at J, with 12 bases between the two ends. In DNA, the CDR3 is TGTGCCAGCAGTAGGCCTCTGGAGGAGCAGTTCTTC. Residues: CASSRPLEEQFF.

The chain recombines TRBV5-1 with TRBJ2-2; D is unresolved. The V gene's germline CDR1 is SGHRS and CDR2 YFSETQ. The CDR3 covers 16 residues. The ends were cut back, 0 bases at V and 2 bases at J, with 11 bases in the middle. The CDR3 nucleotides are TGCGCCAGCAGCTTGGCCGTCAGTCCTAACACCGGGGAGCTGTTTTTT. The encoded protein is CASSLAVSPNTGELFF.

The CDR3, as DNA: TGTGCCAGCAGCCTGGGACAGGGTAGGTTCTATGGCTACACCTTC. Its translation: CASSLGQGRFYGYTF. The chain joins TRBV28 to TRBJ1-2; 9 positions agree with TRBD1. CDR3 length: 15 amino acids. V shed 6 bases and J 4 bases; nucleotides not matched to a gene: 9. The germline V gene encodes CDR1 MDHEN and CDR2 SYDVKM.

The chain recombines TRBV5-1 with TRBJ1-4, with D hard to call. CDR3 length equals 14 residues. Germline loops: CDR1 SGHRS, CDR2 YFSETQ. V was cut by 0 bases and J by 5 bases, with 8 bases left in between. The CDR3 nucleotides are TGCGCCAGCAGCTTGGATGCACAGAATGAAAAACTGTTTTTT. Protein: CASSLDAQNEKLFF.

J is TRBJ1-2 and V is TRBV5-1; possibly TRBD1 for D (6 bases). Trimming took off 6 bases at V and 8 bases at J, with 23 bases between the two ends. The CDR3 has 15 amino acids. Germline V gives CDR1 SGHRS, CDR2 YFSETQ. The DNA of the CDR3 is TGCGCCAGCACGACGAGGGGGGGATCGGAGGAGGGCTACACCTTC. It translates to CASTTRGGSEEGYTF.

The chain links TRBV21-1 to TRBJ2-5; whether TRBD1, the table's D call, matches the DNA was not checked. TRBV21-1 has pseudogene status. The CDR3 has 19 residues. The DNA of the CDR3 is TGTGCCAGCAGCAAAGAGGATGGTTGGGGCAGGGGGCTCCAAGAGACCCAGTACTTC. This sequence encodes CASSKEDGWGRGLQETQYF.

This rearrangement joins TRBV10-3 to TRBJ2-4; tentatively, D is TRBD1 (6 bases). Germline V gives CDR1 ENHRY, CDR2 SYGVKD. Between the trimmed V and J ends, which lost 0 bases and 8 bases, there was a span of 11 bases. The CDR3 spans 14 residues. CDR3 bases: TGTGCCATCAGTGAGTCGAGGGCAGGGGACATTCAGTACTTC. Translated, it gives CAISESRAGDIQYF.

The genes are TRBV6-2 or TRBV6-3 and TRBJ2-7; 7 bases agree with TRBD2. This CDR3 comprises 15 residues. The junction had 6 bases not matched to a gene; V was cut back by 4 bases and J by 0 bases. CDR1 is MNHEY and CDR2 is SVGEGT in the germline V gene. The CDR3 DNA reads TGTGCCAGCAGTTTCCCCGCTAGCGGCTCCTACGAGCAGTACTTC. Translating gives CASSFPASGSYEQYF.

The chain employs TRBV11-2 and TRBJ1-5; D is ambiguous. Germline CDR1 and CDR2: SGHAT and FQNNGV. Trimming removed 4 bases at V and 1 base at J, with 11 bases between. The CDR3 is 15 residues long. The CDR3 DNA is TGTGCCAGCAGCTCCGGGGAAACGAGCAATCAGCCCCAGCATTTT. Amino acid sequence: CASSSGETSNQPQHF.

The chain carries TRBV9 and TRBJ2-1; 14 nucleotides agree with TRBD2. Germline V gene sequence: CDR1 SGDLS, CDR2 YYNGEE. J gave up 8 bases and V 3 bases, and 4 bases lay outside the gene matches. This CDR3 contains 15 residues. CDR3: CASSGLAGGPDEQFF. For the CDR3, the DNA is TGTGCCAGCAGCGGACTAGCGGGAGGGCCGGATGAGCAGTTCTTC. The complete variable domain, with remaining parts taken from reference TRBV9 and TRBJ2-1, reads DSGVTQTPKHLITATGQRVTLRCSPRSGDLSVYWYQQSLDQGLQFLIQYYNGEERAKGNILERFSAQQFPDLHSELNLSSLELGDSALYFCASSGLAGGPDEQFFGPGTRLTVL.

The chain combines TRBV27 with TRBJ2-7; D call uncertain. Per the germline V gene, CDR1 is MNHEY and CDR2 is SMNVEV (reference sequence). The CDR3 contains 17 residues. V was shortened by 6 bases and J by 3 bases, with 24 bases between the two germline ends. This CDR3 reads CASSPSPTLLLNYEQYF. CDR3 sequence (DNA): TGTGCCAGCAGCCCCTCCCCCACGCTCTTACTGAACTACGAGCAGTACTTC.

This clone showed up just once. The rearrangement links TRBV6-2 or TRBV6-3 to TRBJ2-1; tentative D call: TRBD2 (5 bases). CDR1 is MNHEY and CDR2 is SVGEGT in the germline V gene. Trimming pared 0 bases from V and 3 bases from J, leaving 6 bases between. The CDR3 runs to 14 residues. CDR3 DNA sequence: TGTGCCAGCAGTTACTCCGGGAACTACAATGAGCAGTTCTTC. This gives the protein CASSYSGNYNEQFF.

V and J are TRBV10-3 and TRBJ2-7; tentatively, D is TRBD1 (7 bases). Trimming pared 2 bases from V and 5 bases from J, leaving 10 bases between. The CDR3 runs to 13 residues. Germline CDR1 and CDR2: ENHRY and SYGVKD. The CDR3 DNA follows: TGTGCCATCAGTGAGGACAGGGAGGACGAGCAGTACTTC. It is translated as CAISEDREDEQYF.

A single count supports this clone. J is TRBJ2-5 and V is TRBV6-5, with D possibly TRBD1 on 7 matching bases. The CDR3 totals 15 residues. The V end was cut by 4 bases, the J end by 1 base, with 13 bases between. Germline CDR1 MNHEY, CDR2 SVGAGI. The CDR3 DNA reads as TGTGCCAGCAGTTTTCGGGGGACAGCCCAAGAGACCCAGTACTTC. Translation gives CASSFRGTAQETQYF.

V usage is TRBV13 and J usage is TRBJ2-3; D is possibly TRBD1 (5 bases). The CDR3 extends over 17 amino acids. The germline V gene has CDR1 PRHDT and CDR2 FYEKMQ (reference sequence). Trimming left V 4 bases short and J 0 bases short, with 17 bases between. The CDR3 is CASSSGARVISTDTQYF. DNA of the CDR3: TGTGCCAGCAGCTCCGGCGCCAGGGTGATTAGCACAGATACGCAGTATTTT.

In the case of this clone: The same CDR3 arises from other DNA sequences in this sample as well. The genes are TRBV7-9 and TRBJ1-1; the match to TRBD1 covers 9 bases. J lost 4 bases, V lost 5 bases, and 5 bases had no gene match. The CDR3 has 14 amino acids. Germline V gene data show CDR1 as SEHNR and CDR2 as FQNEAQ (reference sequence). The CDR3 here is CASSPDRGGTEAFF. The CDR3 DNA follows: TGTGCCAGCAGCCCAGACAGGGGGGGCACTGAAGCTTTCTTT. The complete variable domain, with remaining parts taken from reference TRBV7-9 and TRBJ1-1, reads DTGVSQNPRHKITKRGQNVTFRCDPISEHNRLYWYRQTLGQGPEFLTYFQNEAQLEKSRLLSDRFSAERPKGSFSTLEIQRTEQGDSAMYLCASSPDRGGTEAFFGQGTRLTVV.

The genes are TRBV5-5 and TRBJ2-7, with a weak D call TRBD1 (5 bases). Germline loops: CDR1 SGHKS, CDR2 YYEKEE (reference sequence). This CDR3 spans 15 amino acids. The V end lost 4 bases, the J end lost 3 bases, and 17 bases lay between the germline ends. The chain's CDR3 is CASSTQGSGDYEQYF. The CDR3 DNA reads as TGTGCCAGCAGCACCCAGGGTTCAGGAGACTACGAGCAGTACTTC.

The rearrangement uses TRBV5-1 and TRBJ2-5, with 10 bases aligning to TRBD2. The CDR3 sequence is 18 residues long. Germline V gene data show CDR1 as SGHRS and CDR2 as YFSETQ. With V trimmed by 5 bases and J by 4 bases, 17 bases remained unmatched. The CDR3 sequence: CASRPSGSGSWRIETQYF. In DNA, the CDR3 is TGCGCCAGCAGACCTAGCGGGAGTGGCTCCTGGAGAATAGAGACCCAGTACTTC.

This clone has just a few counts. The rearrangement uses TRBV3-1 (or the pseudogene TRBV3-2) and TRBJ2-2; tentatively, D is TRBD1 (6 bases). The CDR3 contains 15 residues. Germline V gene sequence: CDR1 LGHDT, CDR2 YNNKEL (reference sequence). V shed 6 bases and J shed 5 bases, with 16 bases lying between them. As DNA, the CDR3 is TGTGCCAGCAGACCTAACAGGGTCGGGACCGGGGAGCTGTTTTTT. Residues: CASRPNRVGTGELFF.